Below, 14 T cell receptor beta chains from the same sample are listed, as sequenced in a study of OX40 agonist ivuxolimab in advanced cancers. TCRdb's copy holds only in-frame clones and misses some; the assay was immunoSEQ multiplex PCR. The sample shows tens of thousands of clones, about nine tenths of them seen only once. Here the sequenced sample was CD4+ or CD8+ T cells sorted from blood, taken in a trial of the OX40 agonist ivuxolimab. These receptors were obtained from an adult with an advanced solid tumor such as melanoma, head and neck, liver or kidney cancer.

This clone came up once. V is TRBV30 and J is TRBJ2-1; 10 nucleotides line up with TRBD1. Germline V gene lookup returns CDR1 GTSNPN and CDR2 SVGIG (reference sequence). Unmatched junction bases numbered 7, after V lost 0 bases and J lost 8 bases. CDR3 size: 15 residues. CDR3 in amino acids: CAWSVGTGARDEQFF. In nucleotides, the CDR3 is TGTGCCTGGAGTGTTGGGACAGGGGCTCGGGATGAGCAGTTCTTC.

This sequence joins TRBV29-1 and TRBJ1-5; 7 nucleotides agree with TRBD1. The length of the CDR3 is 14 residues. V shed 4 bases, J shed 2 bases, and the junction held 5 bases outside the gene matches. Looked up from germline, CDR1 is SQVTM and CDR2 is ANQGSEA. The CDR3 is CSVGTGTGNQPQHF. Here the CDR3 DNA reads TGCAGCGTTGGTACCGGGACAGGCAATCAGCCCCAGCATTTT.

This clone showed up just a few times. V and J are TRBV25-1 and TRBJ2-3; D remains unclear. The CDR3 length is 11 residues. Trimming shortened V by 8 bases and J by 3 bases, and 6 bases separated the two germline ends. Germline V gene data show CDR1 as MGHDK and CDR2 as SYGVNS. CDR3 loop: CASRITDTQYF. In DNA, the CDR3 is TGTGCCAGCCGTATAACAGATACGCAGTATTTT. The complete variable domain, with remaining parts taken from reference TRBV25-1 and TRBJ2-3, reads EADIYQTPRYLVIGTGKKITLECSQTMGHDKMYWYQQDPGMELHLIHYSYGVNSTEKGDLSSESTVSRIRTEHFPLTLESARPSHTSQYLCASRITDTQYFGPGTRLTVL.

This chain's CDR3 is CASSTQLSGRLSEQFF. CDR3 nucleotide sequence: TGTGCCAGCAGTACACAACTTAGCGGGAGATTAAGTGAGCAGTTCTTC. The chain employs TRBV25-1 and TRBJ2-1; 9 bases map to TRBD2. The CDR3 totals 16 residues. Germline V lookup: CDR1 MGHDK, CDR2 SYGVNS. The V segment lost 5 bases and the J segment 9 bases; nucleotides outside the gene matches: 14.

This clone is a singleton in its sample. The V and J genes are TRBV7-3 and TRBJ2-5; TRBD1 is a possible D gene (6 bases). CDR1 is SGHTA and CDR2 is FQGTGA in the germline V gene. The CDR3 is 14 residues long. Trimming pared 5 bases from V and 1 base from J, leaving 11 bases between. The CDR3 DNA sequence: TGTGCCAGCAGCGCCCTAGGGGGCCAAGAGACCCAGTACTTC. It specifies CASSALGGQETQYF.

This clone was seen a handful of times. The chain joins TRBV4-1 to TRBJ2-3, with 10 positions matching TRBD2. The germline V gene has CDR1 MGHRA and CDR2 YSYEKL. V lost 2 bases and J lost 0; bases outside the gene matches: 8. The CDR3 consists of 18 residues. The CDR3 DNA is TGCGCCAGCAGCCAAACTCAGCGGGGGGGCAGAAGCACAGATACGCAGTATTTT. It yields the protein CASSQTQRGGRSTDTQYF.

This clone was counted between two and nine times. This chain joins TRBV29-1 and TRBJ2-2; maybe TRBD1 (6 bases). V was pared by 5 bases and J by 3 bases, with 13 bases between. This CDR3 contains 14 residues. Germline-derived CDR1 and CDR2 are SQVTM and ANQGSEA. CDR3 nucleotide sequence: TGCAGCGTTTCGACAGGACTCGACACCGGGGAGCTGTTTTTT. Its translation: CSVSTGLDTGELFF.

Only one count was recorded for this clone. One end of the junction does not line up with germline, which may come from a read error. This chain connects TRBV7-7 to TRBJ2-1; D is unclear. The CDR3 is made up of 14 amino acids. The germline gives CDR1 SSHAT, CDR2 FNYEAQ (reference sequence). The CDR3 loop is CASSLAAGADEQFF. DNA for the CDR3: TGTGCTAGCAGCTTAGCCGCAGGTGCCGATGAGCAGTTCTTC.

The chain couples TRBV10-3 to TRBJ2-7; 7 bases are a match to TRBD1. Looked up from germline, CDR1 is ENHRY and CDR2 is SYGVKD. This CDR3 is 12 amino acids long. J gave up 2 bases and V 7 bases, and 2 bases lay outside the gene matches. The CDR3 protein is CAIKGQTYEQYF. CDR3 nucleotides: TGTGCCATCAAGGGACAGACCTACGAGCAGTACTTC.

The chain joins TRBV5-6 to TRBJ2-1, with D uncertain. The CDR3 spans 12 residues. Trimming pared 3 bases from V and 8 bases from J, leaving 9 bases between. Per the germline V gene, CDR1 is SGHDT and CDR2 is YYEEEE. CDR3 protein: CASSWNYDEQFF. Written as DNA, the CDR3 is TGTGCCAGCAGCTGGAATTACGATGAGCAGTTCTTC.

The chain couples TRBV6-1 to TRBJ2-5; D could derive from TRBD1 or TRBD2 (5 bases each). The CDR3 length is 13 residues. V was shortened by 7 bases and J by 1 base, with 10 bases between the two germline ends. Germline V gives CDR1 MNHNS, CDR2 SASEGT. CDR3 DNA sequence: TGTGCCAGCAAACCGGGGACCCAAGAGACCCAGTACTTC. This translates into CASKPGTQETQYF.

The table lists this clone with a few counts. V is TRBV9 and J is TRBJ2-4, with 9 bases fitting TRBD1. The CDR3 has 16 amino acids. Germline-derived CDR1 and CDR2 are SGDLS and YYNGEE. V shed 2 bases and J 2 bases; nucleotides not matched to a gene: 5. Here the CDR3 DNA reads TGTGCCAGCAGCGTTACGGGACAGGGTACCAAAAACATTCAGTACTTC. It encodes CASSVTGQGTKNIQYF.

The rearrangement joins TRBV27 to TRBJ2-3; D gene uncertain. Trimming removed 2 bases at V and 3 bases at J, with 15 bases between. The CDR3 is 16 residues long. Looked up from germline, CDR1 is MNHEY and CDR2 is SMNVEV (reference sequence). In nucleotides, the CDR3 is TGTGCCAGCAGTTTAAACCCCCGCGTATTTACAGATACGCAGTATTTT. Translation: CASSLNPRVFTDTQYF.

Points on this clone: The sample contains more than one DNA sequence encoding this CDR3. The rearrangement joins TRBV2 to TRBJ2-1; D may be TRBD1 (5 bases). Looked up from germline, CDR1 is SNHLY and CDR2 is FYNNEI. V lost 5 bases and J 4 bases, leaving 12 bases between the germline ends. The CDR3 consists of 14 residues. CDR3 protein: CASSPRRQYNEQFF. The CDR3 nucleotides are TGTGCCAGCAGTCCTCGACGACAGTACAATGAGCAGTTCTTC.